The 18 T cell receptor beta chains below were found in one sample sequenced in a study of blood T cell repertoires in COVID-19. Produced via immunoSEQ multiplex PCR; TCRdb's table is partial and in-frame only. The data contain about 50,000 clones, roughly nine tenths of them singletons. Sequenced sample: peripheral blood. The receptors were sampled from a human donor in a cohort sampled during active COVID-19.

This CDR3 reads CASSQKDRYEQYF. The CDR3 DNA sequence: TGTGCCAGCAGCCAAAAGGACAGGTACGAGCAGTACTTC. The chain is built from TRBV3-1 (or the pseudogene TRBV3-2) and TRBJ2-7; TRBD1 agrees at 7 bases. The CDR3 has 13 residues. V dropped 2 bases and J dropped 4; count of bases not matched to a gene: 2. Germline loops: CDR1 LGHDT, CDR2 YNNKEL (reference sequence).

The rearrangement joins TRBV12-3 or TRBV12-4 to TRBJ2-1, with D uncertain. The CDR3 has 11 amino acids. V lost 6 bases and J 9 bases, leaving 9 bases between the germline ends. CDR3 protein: CASSPGFEQFF. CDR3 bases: TGTGCCAGCAGCCCGGGTTTTGAGCAGTTCTTC.

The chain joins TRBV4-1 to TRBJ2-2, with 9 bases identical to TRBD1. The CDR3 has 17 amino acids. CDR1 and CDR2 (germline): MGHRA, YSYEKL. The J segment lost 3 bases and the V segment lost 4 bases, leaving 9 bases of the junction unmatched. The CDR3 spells CASSPLPGQGYTGELFF. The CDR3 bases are TGCGCCAGCAGCCCACTACCGGGACAGGGTTACACCGGGGAGCTGTTTTTT.

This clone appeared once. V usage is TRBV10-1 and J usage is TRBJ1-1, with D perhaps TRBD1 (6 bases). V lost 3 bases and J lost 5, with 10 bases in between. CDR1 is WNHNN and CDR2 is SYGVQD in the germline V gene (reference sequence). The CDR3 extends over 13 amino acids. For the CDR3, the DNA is TGCGCCAGCAGTGAACAGGGTTATACTGAAGCTTTCTTT. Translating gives CASSEQGYTEAFF.

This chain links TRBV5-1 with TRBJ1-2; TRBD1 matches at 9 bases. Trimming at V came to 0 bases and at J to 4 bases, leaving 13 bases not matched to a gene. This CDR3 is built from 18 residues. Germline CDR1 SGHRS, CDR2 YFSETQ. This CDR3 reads CASSLGVPGTGSFYGYTF. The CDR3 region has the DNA TGCGCCAGCAGCTTGGGGGTCCCCGGGACAGGGAGTTTCTATGGCTACACCTTC.

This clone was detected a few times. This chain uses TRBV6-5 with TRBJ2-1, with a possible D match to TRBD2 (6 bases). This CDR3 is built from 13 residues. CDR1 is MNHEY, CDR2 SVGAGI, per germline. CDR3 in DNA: TGTGCGGGGGGTCCTGGACTGAACAATGAGCAGTTCTTC. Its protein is CAGGPGLNNEQFF.

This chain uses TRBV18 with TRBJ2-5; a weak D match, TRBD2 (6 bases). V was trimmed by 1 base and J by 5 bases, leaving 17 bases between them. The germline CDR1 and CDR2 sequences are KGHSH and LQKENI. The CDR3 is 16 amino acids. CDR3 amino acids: CASSPRGQGGEETQYF. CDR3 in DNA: TGTGCCAGCTCACCACGAGGGCAGGGAGGTGAGGAGACCCAGTACTTC.

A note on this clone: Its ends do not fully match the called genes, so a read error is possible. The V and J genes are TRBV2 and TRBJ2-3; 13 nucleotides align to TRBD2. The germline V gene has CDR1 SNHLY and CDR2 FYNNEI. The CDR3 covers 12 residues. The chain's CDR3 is CASSDTGLAGWF. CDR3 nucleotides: TGTGCCAGCAGTGACACGGGACTAGCGGGGTGGTTT.

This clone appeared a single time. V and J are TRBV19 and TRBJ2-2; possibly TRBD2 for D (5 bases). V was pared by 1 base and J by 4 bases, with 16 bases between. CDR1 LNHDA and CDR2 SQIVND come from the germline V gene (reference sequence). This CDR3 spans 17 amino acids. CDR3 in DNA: TGTGCCAGTAGTATAGCGCGGCTACGGGGTCCCACCGGGGAGCTGTTTTTT. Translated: CASSIARLRGPTGELFF.

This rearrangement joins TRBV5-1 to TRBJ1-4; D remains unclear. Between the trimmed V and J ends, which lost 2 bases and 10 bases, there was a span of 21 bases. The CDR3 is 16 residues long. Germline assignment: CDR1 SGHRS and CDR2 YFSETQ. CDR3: CASSLAGLELRRKLFF. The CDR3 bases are TGCGCCAGCAGCTTAGCTGGGCTCGAATTACGAAGAAAACTGTTTTTT.

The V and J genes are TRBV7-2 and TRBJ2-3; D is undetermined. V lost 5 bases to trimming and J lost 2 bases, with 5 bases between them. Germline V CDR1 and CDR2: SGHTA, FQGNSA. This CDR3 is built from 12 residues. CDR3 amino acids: CASSQYTDTQYF. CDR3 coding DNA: TGTGCCAGCAGCCAGTACACAGATACGCAGTATTTT. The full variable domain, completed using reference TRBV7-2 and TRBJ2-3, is GAGVSQSPSNKVTEKGKDVELRCDPISGHTALYWYRQSLGQGLEFLIYFQGNSAPDKSGLPSDRFSAERTGGSVSTLTIQRTQQEDSAVYLCASSQYTDTQYFGPGTRLTVL.

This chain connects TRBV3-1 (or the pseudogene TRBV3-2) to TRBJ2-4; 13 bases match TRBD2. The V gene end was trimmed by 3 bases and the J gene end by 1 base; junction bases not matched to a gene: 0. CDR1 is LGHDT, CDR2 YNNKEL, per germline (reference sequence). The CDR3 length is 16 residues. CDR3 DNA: TGTGCCAGCAGCCAGGGACTAGCGGGGGCCAAAAACATTCAGTACTTC. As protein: CASSQGLAGAKNIQYF.

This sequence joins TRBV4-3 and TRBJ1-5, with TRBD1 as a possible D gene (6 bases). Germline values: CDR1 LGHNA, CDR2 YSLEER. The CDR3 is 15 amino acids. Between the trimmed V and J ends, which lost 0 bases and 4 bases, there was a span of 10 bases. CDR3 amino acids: CASSQDNRENQPQHF. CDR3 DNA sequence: TGCGCCAGCAGCCAAGATAACAGGGAAAATCAGCCCCAGCATTTT.

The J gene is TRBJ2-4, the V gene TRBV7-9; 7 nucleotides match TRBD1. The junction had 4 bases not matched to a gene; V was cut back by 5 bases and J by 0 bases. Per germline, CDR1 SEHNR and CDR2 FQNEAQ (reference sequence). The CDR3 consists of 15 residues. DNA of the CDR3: TGTGCCAGCAGCCAGGGGGTAGCAGCCAAAAACATTCAGTACTTC. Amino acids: CASSQGVAAKNIQYF.

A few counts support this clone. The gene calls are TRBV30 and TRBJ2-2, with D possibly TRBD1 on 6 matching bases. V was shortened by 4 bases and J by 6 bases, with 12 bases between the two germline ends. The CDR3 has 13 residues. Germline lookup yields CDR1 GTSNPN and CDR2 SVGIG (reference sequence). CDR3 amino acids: CAWNEQGSGELFF. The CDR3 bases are TGTGCCTGGAATGAACAGGGTTCCGGGGAGCTGTTTTTT.

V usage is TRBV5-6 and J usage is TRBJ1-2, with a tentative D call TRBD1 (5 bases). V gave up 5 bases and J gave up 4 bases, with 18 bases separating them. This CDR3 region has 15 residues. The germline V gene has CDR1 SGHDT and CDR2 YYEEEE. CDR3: CASRAHPTGAYGYTF. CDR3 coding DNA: TGTGCCAGCAGAGCCCACCCCACAGGCGCCTATGGCTACACCTTC.

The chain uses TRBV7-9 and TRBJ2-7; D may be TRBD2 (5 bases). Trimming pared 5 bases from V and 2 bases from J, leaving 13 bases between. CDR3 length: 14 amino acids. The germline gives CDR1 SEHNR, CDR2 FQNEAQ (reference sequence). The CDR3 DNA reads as TGTGCCAGCAGCCCCGCAGCGGCCCCCTACGAGCAGTACTTC. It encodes CASSPAAAPYEQYF.

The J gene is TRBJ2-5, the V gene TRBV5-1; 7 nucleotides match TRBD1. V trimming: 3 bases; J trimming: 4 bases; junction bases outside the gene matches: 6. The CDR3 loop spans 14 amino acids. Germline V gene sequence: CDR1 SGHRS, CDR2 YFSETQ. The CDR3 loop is CASSYSGDRETQYF. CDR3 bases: TGCGCCAGCAGCTACTCCGGGGACAGAGAGACCCAGTACTTC.